What follows are 21 T cell receptor beta chains derived from one specimen sequenced in a study of shared clonotypes between healthy human individuals. TCRdb's table, derived via immunoSEQ multiplex PCR, lists solely in-frame clones and lacks some. Counted here are roughly 2 million clones, over 85% occurring once; the ten biggest clones make up under 0.15%. The specimen was naive CD4+ T cells sorted from blood. Documented subset: CD45RA+ positively selected. The receptors derive from a man between 18 and 35 years old in good health.

This clone was seen once. Additional DNA sequences in this sample encode the identical CDR3. This rearrangement joins TRBV25-1 to TRBJ1-1; perhaps TRBD1 as D (6 bases). With 3 bases removed from V and 4 bases from J, the gap between germline ends came to 12 bases. The CDR3 covers 14 residues. Germline CDR1 is MGHDK and CDR2 is SYGVNS. The CDR3: CASSDPRGGTEAFF. CDR3 bases: TGTGCCAGCAGTGACCCTCGAGGGGGCACTGAAGCTTTCTTT.

Points on this clone: The same CDR3 arises from other DNA sequences in this sample as well. The rearrangement links TRBV5-1 to TRBJ1-1; unclear D gene. The ends were cut back, 3 bases at V and 1 base at J, with 10 bases in the middle. The CDR3 runs to 14 residues. Germline V lookup: CDR1 SGHRS, CDR2 YFSETQ. The CDR3 bases are TGCGCCAGCAGCTCCAGCGGCGGGAACACTGAAGCTTTCTTT. Protein: CASSSSGGNTEAFF.

The chain links TRBV7-2 to TRBJ2-7; 9 bases match TRBD2. V trimming: 6 bases; J trimming: 3 bases; junction bases outside the gene matches: 3. CDR3 size: 13 residues. Germline CDR1 SGHTA, CDR2 FQGNSA. CDR3 nucleotide sequence: TGTGCCAGCAGGGCGGGAGGGGTCTACGAGCAGTACTTC. Its protein product is CASRAGGVYEQYF.

This rearrangement joins TRBV4-1 to TRBJ1-4; the D gene is possibly TRBD1 (5 bases). Germline V gene data show CDR1 as MGHRA and CDR2 as YSYEKL. The CDR3 consists of 16 residues. Trimming shortened V by 4 bases and J by 2 bases, and 14 bases separated the two germline ends. The CDR3 bases are TGCGCCAGCAGCCTAACTTCGGGGCTGACTAATGAAAAACTGTTTTTT. It translates to CASSLTSGLTNEKLFF.

This clone showed up just once. The chain employs TRBV7-2 and TRBJ2-3; TRBD2 might be the D (6 bases). CDR3 length: 13 residues. The germline V gene encodes CDR1 SGHTA and CDR2 FQGNSA. V lost 7 bases, J lost 1 base, and 9 bases lay in between. CDR3 nucleotides: TGTGCCAGCACTACTAGCCGCACAGATACGCAGTATTTT. It specifies CASTTSRTDTQYF.

This chain joins TRBV9 and TRBJ2-7, with TRBD2 matching over 9 bases. V lost 0 bases, J lost 0 bases, and 7 bases stayed unmatched. The CDR3 consists of 17 residues. From germline, CDR1 is SGDLS and CDR2 YYNGEE. CDR3 loop: CASSVGLAGATSYEQYF. CDR3 DNA sequence: TGTGCCAGCAGCGTAGGGTTAGCGGGAGCTACCTCCTACGAGCAGTACTTC.

The chain combines TRBV5-1 with TRBJ2-5; the match to TRBD2 covers 11 bases. CDR1 and CDR2 (germline): SGHRS, YFSETQ. CDR3 length equals 17 residues. The trim removed 3 bases at V and 2 bases at J, leaving 9 bases unmatched. The CDR3 coding sequence is TGCGCCAGCAGCTCCTTGACTAGCGGGGCAACACAAGAGACCCAGTACTTC. This gives the protein CASSSLTSGATQETQYF.

The chain links TRBV6-5 to TRBJ2-7; either TRBD1 or TRBD2 may supply D (5 bases each). V lost 0 bases and J 2 bases, leaving 11 bases between the germline ends. CDR1 MNHEY and CDR2 SVGAGI come from the germline V gene. CDR3 size: 15 residues. DNA of the CDR3: TGTGCCAGCAGTTACTCCCCGAGGGGAGCCTACGAGCAGTACTTC. Protein product: CASSYSPRGAYEQYF.

The genes are TRBV4-3 and TRBJ2-2; 13 positions match TRBD2. Losses at the gene ends were 3 bases for V and 4 bases for J; bases not matched to a gene: 11. From germline, CDR1 is LGHNA and CDR2 YSLEER. This CDR3 comprises 19 residues. The CDR3 coding sequence is TGCGCCAGCAGCCAGACGATACTAGCGGGAGGGCCCCGCACCGGGGAGCTGTTTTTT. It specifies CASSQTILAGGPRTGELFF.

The genes are TRBV19 and TRBJ2-1; D is perhaps TRBD1 or TRBD2 (6 bases each). This CDR3 has 13 amino acids. The germline V gene has CDR1 LNHDA and CDR2 SQIVND (reference sequence). Trimming took 5 bases from V and 5 from J, leaving 10 bases between them. The CDR3 DNA sequence: TGTGCCAGTAGTTTGAGGGGGGACAATGAGCAGTTCTTC. Amino acids: CASSLRGDNEQFF.

The rearrangement uses TRBV4-1 and TRBJ1-4, with 7 bases fitting TRBD1. The V segment lost 1 base and the J segment 5 bases; nucleotides outside the gene matches: 1. Per germline, CDR1 MGHRA and CDR2 YSYEKL. The CDR3 spans 14 residues. In DNA form, the CDR3 reads TGCGCCAGCAGCCAAGGAGGGGGCAATGAAAAACTGTTTTTT. Translation: CASSQGGGNEKLFF.

This rearrangement joins TRBV10-3 to TRBJ2-2; D assignment may be TRBD1 or TRBD2 (6 bases each). The germline V gene encodes CDR1 ENHRY and CDR2 SYGVKD. Deletions cut 3 bases from V and 4 bases from J, with 15 bases between. This CDR3 comprises 16 residues. CDR3 sequence reads: CAISERGQVGTGELFF. CDR3 coding DNA: TGTGCCATCAGTGAACGGGGGCAGGTGGGCACCGGGGAGCTGTTTTTT.

The genes are TRBV9 and TRBJ2-3, with a tentative D call TRBD1 (6 bases). Germline-derived CDR1 and CDR2 are SGDLS and YYNGEE. The CDR3 runs to 16 residues. Trimming cost V 4 bases and J 6 bases, with 21 bases left between them. The CDR3 loop reads CASSSRNKQGTDTQYF. Here the CDR3 DNA reads TGTGCCAGCAGCTCCCGGAACAAACAGGGTACGGATACGCAGTATTTT.

In its sample, this clone was seen once. Other nucleotide sequences from this sample produce the same CDR3. V gene TRBV6-1 combines with J gene TRBJ1-5; unclear D gene. This CDR3 region has 14 residues. The V and J ends lost 1 base and 4 bases respectively, with 8 bases between them. CDR1 and CDR2 from the germline V gene are MNHNS and SASEGT. The CDR3 sequence: CASSEGTGNQPQHF. The CDR3 region has the DNA TGTGCCAGCAGTGAAGGGACGGGGAATCAGCCCCAGCATTTT.

The J gene is TRBJ1-5, the V gene TRBV19, with 7 bases matching TRBD1. The CDR3 totals 16 residues. Trimming took 8 bases from V and 2 from J; bases not matched to a gene: 12. Germline CDR1 is LNHDA and CDR2 is SQIVND (reference sequence). CDR3 residues: CASGGSPGTGNQPQHF. The CDR3 nucleotides read TGTGCCAGTGGGGGGTCCCCTGGGACAGGCAATCAGCCCCAGCATTTT.

V and J are TRBV5-1 and TRBJ2-2, with no clear D. CDR1 and CDR2 (germline): SGHRS, YFSETQ. Trimming pared 2 bases from V and 7 bases from J, leaving 12 bases between. This CDR3 has 14 amino acids. CDR3 protein: CASSLIVADGELFF. Written as DNA, the CDR3 is TGCGCCAGCAGCTTAATTGTGGCGGACGGGGAGCTGTTTTTT.

This clone showed up just a few times. The chain carries TRBV6-5 and TRBJ2-7; 9 bases fit TRBD1. The junction had 7 bases not matched to a gene; V was cut back by 5 bases and J by 5 bases. The germline CDR1 and CDR2 sequences are MNHEY and SVGAGI. CDR3 length equals 14 residues. This chain's CDR3 is CASSLTGGTHEQYF. The CDR3 DNA reads TGTGCCAGCAGTCTGACAGGGGGGACCCACGAGCAGTACTTC.

To note about this clone: Other nucleotide sequences from this sample produce the same CDR3. V is TRBV5-1 and J is TRBJ1-4; 7 positions agree with TRBD1. Unmatched junction bases numbered 3, after V lost 4 bases and J lost 0 bases. The CDR3 consists of 15 residues. Germline V gene lookup returns CDR1 SGHRS and CDR2 YFSETQ. CDR3 in amino acids: CASSRQGTTNEKLFF. CDR3 coding DNA: TGCGCCAGCAGCCGACAGGGCACAACTAATGAAAAACTGTTTTTT.

This clone was picked up one time. The rearrangement uses TRBV9 and TRBJ1-2, with unresolved D. The CDR3 totals 13 residues. CDR1 is SGDLS, CDR2 YYNGEE, per germline. V shed 0 bases and J shed 4 bases, with 7 bases lying between them. The CDR3 sequence is CASSVDDLYGYTF. CDR3 nucleotides: TGTGCCAGCAGCGTAGACGATCTCTATGGCTACACCTTC. The complete variable domain, with remaining parts taken from reference TRBV9 and TRBJ1-2, reads DSGVTQTPKHLITATGQRVTLRCSPRSGDLSVYWYQQSLDQGLQFLIQYYNGEERAKGNILERFSAQQFPDLHSELNLSSLELGDSALYFCASSVDDLYGYTFGSGTRLTVV.

This chain uses TRBV5-1 with TRBJ2-4; tentative D call: TRBD2 (6 bases). CDR1 and CDR2 (germline): SGHRS, YFSETQ. Trimming shortened V by 0 bases and J by 0 bases, and 10 bases separated the two germline ends. This CDR3 is built from 16 residues. As DNA, the CDR3 is TGCGCCAGCAGCTTGGAGGGACTGGGAGCCAAAAACATTCAGTACTTC. This translates into CASSLEGLGAKNIQYF.

The V call is TRBV2, the J call TRBJ2-3; D is possibly TRBD2 (7 bases). The germline gives CDR1 SNHLY, CDR2 FYNNEI. Trimming stripped 4 bases from V and 6 bases from J, with 17 bases between. This CDR3 spans 15 amino acids. Written as DNA, the CDR3 is TGTGCCAGCAGTGTTCGGGGAGGGGGTTCGGATACGCAGTATTTT. Encoded protein: CASSVRGGGSDTQYF.